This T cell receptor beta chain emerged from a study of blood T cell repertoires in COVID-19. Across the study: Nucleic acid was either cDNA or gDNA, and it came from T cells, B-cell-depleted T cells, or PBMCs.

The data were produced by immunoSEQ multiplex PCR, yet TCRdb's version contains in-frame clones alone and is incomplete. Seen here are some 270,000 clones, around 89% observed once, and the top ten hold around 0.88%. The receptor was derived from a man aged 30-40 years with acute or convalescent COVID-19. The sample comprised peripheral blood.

The CDR3 here is CASRGQNSPLHF. In nucleotides, the CDR3 is TGCGCCAGCAGGGGGCAGAATTCACCCCTCCACTTT. The V and J genes are TRBV5-1 and TRBJ1-6; D might be TRBD1 (5 bases). Germline-derived CDR1 and CDR2 are SGHRS and YFSETQ. The CDR3 totals 12 residues. V was clipped by 5 bases and J by 7 bases, with 7 bases between them.